The 15 T cell receptor beta chains given below trace back to one sample, sequenced in a study of cytotoxic CD8 clonotypes in ibrutinib-treated CLL. Profiled with immunoSEQ multiplex PCR; TCRdb holds only in-frame clones, not every one. This table holds approximately 200,000 clones, around 70% found once. This material consisted of PBMCs, taken after 24 months of ibrutinib treatment. The receptor source for this set is a human donor with chronic lymphocytic leukemia.

This clone was observed a handful of times. The chain links TRBV11-2 to TRBJ2-2; D may be TRBD2 (6 bases). Trimming removed 1 base at V and 7 bases at J, with 13 bases between. CDR1 is SGHAT and CDR2 is FQNNGV in the germline V gene. The CDR3 extends over 15 amino acids. As DNA, the CDR3 is TGTGCCAGCAGCTTAGGTCTAGCGAAGCTCGGGGAGCTGTTTTTT. Its protein product is CASSLGLAKLGELFF. The full variable domain, its missing parts supplied by reference TRBV11-2 and TRBJ2-2, is EAGVAQSPRYKIIEKRQSVAFWCNPISGHATLYWYQQILGQGPKLLIQFQNNGVVDDSQLPKDRFSAERLKGVDSTLKIQPAKLEDSAVYLCASSLGLAKLGELFFGEGSRLTVL.

The chain is built from TRBV6-6 and TRBJ2-3, with TRBD2 matching 10 bases. Germline CDR1 MNHNY, CDR2 SVGAGI (reference sequence). The CDR3 consists of 16 residues. V was clipped by 1 base and J by 6 bases; unmatched bases: 7. The CDR3 region is CASSYWGLAGVDTQYF. The CDR3 bases are TGTGCCAGCAGTTACTGGGGGCTAGCGGGAGTTGATACGCAGTATTTT.

The J gene is TRBJ2-5, the V gene TRBV5-6, with D possibly matching TRBD2 (6 bases). This CDR3 has 14 residues. Trimming cost V 0 bases and J 3 bases, with 9 bases left between them. The germline CDR1 and CDR2 sequences are SGHDT and YYEEEE. CDR3 bases: TGTGCCAGCAGCTTGGTTAGGGAGGAAGAGACCCAGTACTTC. Its protein is CASSLVREEETQYF.

V gene TRBV6-5 combines with J gene TRBJ1-1; D is undetermined. The CDR3 totals 12 residues. The V and J ends lost 6 bases and 4 bases respectively, with 9 bases between them. Germline V gives CDR1 MNHEY, CDR2 SVGAGI. The CDR3 loop is CASSPGGTEAFF. CDR3 sequence (DNA): TGTGCCAGCAGCCCGGGAGGCACTGAAGCTTTCTTT.

This clone showed up just a few times. The chain has TRBV5-5 and TRBJ2-7; 7 bases agree with TRBD2. Trimming at V came to 7 bases and at J to 3 bases, leaving 4 bases not matched to a gene. Germline V gene sequence: CDR1 SGHKS, CDR2 YYEKEE (reference sequence). The CDR3 runs to 12 residues. The CDR3 region has the DNA TGTGCCAGCTCCTGGGACTACTACGAGCAGTACTTC. The encoded protein is CASSWDYYEQYF.

The V call is TRBV2, the J call TRBJ2-2; 9 nucleotides line up with TRBD2. Germline CDR1 SNHLY, CDR2 FYNNEI. This CDR3 contains 15 residues. Trimming removed 4 bases from V and 5 bases from J; junction bases left unmatched: 5. The DNA for the CDR3 is TGTGCCAGCAGTGTTAGCGGGAGAGGGACCGGGGAGCTGTTTTTT. Its protein product is CASSVSGRGTGELFF.

The chain has TRBV6-6 and TRBJ2-1; 9 bases are a match to TRBD2. The V segment lost 4 bases and the J segment 5 bases; nucleotides outside the gene matches: 6. Germline V CDR1 and CDR2: MNHNY, SVGAGI (reference sequence). The CDR3 spans 15 residues. CDR3 nucleotides: TGTGCCAGCAGTTCGCCGGGACTAGCAAACAATGAGCAGTTCTTC. Its protein is CASSSPGLANNEQFF.

The V call is TRBV11-2, the J call TRBJ2-7; D unresolved. CDR1 is SGHAT, CDR2 FQNNGV, per germline. Trimming removed 1 base from V and 6 bases from J, with 7 bases in between. This CDR3 has 12 residues. CDR3 sequence: CASSLVSVEQYF. CDR3 nucleotides: TGTGCCAGCAGCTTAGTTTCGGTCGAGCAGTACTTC. The complete variable domain, with remaining parts taken from reference TRBV11-2 and TRBJ2-7, reads EAGVAQSPRYKIIEKRQSVAFWCNPISGHATLYWYQQILGQGPKLLIQFQNNGVVDDSQLPKDRFSAERLKGVDSTLKIQPAKLEDSAVYLCASSLVSVEQYFGPGTRLTVT.

This clone was picked up a small number of times. V is TRBV11-2 and J is TRBJ2-7, with 9 bases matching TRBD1. CDR3 length: 13 residues. Trimming removed 5 bases from V and 6 bases from J; junction bases left unmatched: 5. CDR1 SGHAT and CDR2 FQNNGV come from the germline V gene. In nucleotides, the CDR3 is TGTGCCAGCAGCCCGGACAGGGGTGGCGAGCAGTACTTC. Translated: CASSPDRGGEQYF. Full variable domain (remainder filled in from reference TRBV11-2 and TRBJ2-7): EAGVAQSPRYKIIEKRQSVAFWCNPISGHATLYWYQQILGQGPKLLIQFQNNGVVDDSQLPKDRFSAERLKGVDSTLKIQPAKLEDSAVYLCASSPDRGGEQYFGPGTRLTVT.

This clone has more than one count but fewer than ten. The chain carries TRBV6-4 and TRBJ1-2; TRBD1 is a possible D gene (5 bases). The V gene's germline CDR1 is MRHNA and CDR2 SNTAGT. This CDR3 comprises 12 residues. V was pared by 6 bases and J by 10 bases, with 15 bases between. This chain's CDR3 is CASRPGGGDYTF. Written as DNA, the CDR3 is TGTGCCAGCAGACCCGGCGGGGGAGACTACACCTTC.

V is TRBV10-3 and J is TRBJ2-3; D unresolved. Germline-derived CDR1 and CDR2 are ENHRY and SYGVKD. The CDR3 runs to 18 residues. The ends were cut back, 0 bases at V and 1 base at J, with 17 bases in the middle. CDR3 sequence: CAISESGLVGIGTDTQYF. The CDR3 DNA reads as TGTGCCATCAGTGAGTCTGGGCTGGTGGGGATTGGCACAGATACGCAGTATTTT.

The chain is built from TRBV7-3 and TRBJ2-5, with D possibly TRBD2 on 6 matching bases. The CDR3 extends over 15 amino acids. CDR1 SGHTA and CDR2 FQGTGA come from the germline V gene. V lost 5 bases and J 2 bases, leaving 15 bases between the germline ends. The CDR3 nucleotides are TGTGCCAGCAGCAAAGGACCGGGAGCTCAAGAGACCCAGTACTTC. Protein sequence: CASSKGPGAQETQYF. The variable domain in full, completed from reference TRBV7-3 and TRBJ2-5, reads GAGVSQTPSNKVTEKGKYVELRCDPISGHTALYWYRQSLGQGPEFLIYFQGTGAADDSGLPNDRFFAVRPEGSVSTLKIQRTERGDSAVYLCASSKGPGAQETQYFGPGTRLLVL.

This clone was seen once. This chain joins TRBV4-3 and TRBJ1-2, with D perhaps TRBD1 (6 bases). V lost 4 bases and J lost 7, with 13 bases in between. Per the germline V gene, CDR1 is LGHNA and CDR2 is YSLEER. CDR3 length: 13 amino acids. The CDR3 region has the DNA TGCGCCAGCAGCCTAACAGGGACTGGTGGCTACACCTTC. Amino acid sequence: CASSLTGTGGYTF.

The rearrangement links TRBV13 to TRBJ1-2; TRBD1 is a possible D gene (5 bases). Trimming shortened V by 3 bases and J by 7 bases, and 15 bases separated the two germline ends. The germline gives CDR1 PRHDT, CDR2 FYEKMQ (reference sequence). The CDR3 runs to 14 residues. The CDR3 sequence: CASSFSQALGGYTF. In nucleotides, the CDR3 is TGTGCCAGCAGCTTTTCACAGGCCTTGGGTGGCTACACCTTC.

V and J are TRBV5-1 and TRBJ2-3; possibly TRBD2 for D (6 bases). The CDR3 is 15 residues long. The germline V gene has CDR1 SGHRS and CDR2 YFSETQ. The ends were cut back, 4 bases at V and 0 bases at J, with 12 bases in the middle. The CDR3 DNA follows: TGCGCCAGCAGCCCCCTAGGGACTAGCACAGATACGCAGTATTTT. Translation: CASSPLGTSTDTQYF.